This entry is about one T cell receptor (beta chain). Its target is unknown. Repertoires were generated with immunoSEQ multiplex PCR, while TCRdb's copy carries only in-frame clones and drops some. The sample lists 140,000 to 150,000 clones; roughly 92% were seen once. Per the germline V gene, CDR1 is SGHRS and CDR2 is YFSETQ. The CDR3 covers 15 residues. Between the trimmed V and J ends, which lost 0 bases and 5 bases, there was a span of 14 bases. These data originate in a study of T cell responses to AZD1222 COVID-19 vaccine. Study results and limitations: Donors skewed white British and female; clonal diversity was possibly underestimated. CD4 TCRs associated with vaccination spanned spike, dominating at 160-218 and 743-854. In the spike-specific TCR repertoire, nearly half reportedly target unmutated variant regions.

The source material was peripheral blood, sampled on day 0 of AZD1222 vaccination. The source of this sequence is an adult in good health. The V and J genes are TRBV5-1 and TRBJ1-1, with TRBD1 as a possible D gene (5 bases). The CDR3 nucleotides read TGCGCCAGCAGCTTGGGCCTCAGGGAGAGGACTGAAGCTTTCTTT. It codes for CASSLGLRERTEAFF.